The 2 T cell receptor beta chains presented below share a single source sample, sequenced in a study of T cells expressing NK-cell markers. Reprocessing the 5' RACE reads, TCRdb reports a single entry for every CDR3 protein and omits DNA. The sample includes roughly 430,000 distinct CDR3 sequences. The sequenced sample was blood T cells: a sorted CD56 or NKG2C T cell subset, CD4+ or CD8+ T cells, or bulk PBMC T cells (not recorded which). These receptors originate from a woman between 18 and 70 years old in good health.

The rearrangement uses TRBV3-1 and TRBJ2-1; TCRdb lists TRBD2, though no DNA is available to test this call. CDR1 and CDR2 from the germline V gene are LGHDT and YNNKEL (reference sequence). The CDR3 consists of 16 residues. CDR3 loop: CASSPRTSGSSNEQFF.

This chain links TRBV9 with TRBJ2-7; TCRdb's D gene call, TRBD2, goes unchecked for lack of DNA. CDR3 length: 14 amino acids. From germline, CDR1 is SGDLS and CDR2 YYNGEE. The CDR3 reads CASSVTSGIDEQYF.